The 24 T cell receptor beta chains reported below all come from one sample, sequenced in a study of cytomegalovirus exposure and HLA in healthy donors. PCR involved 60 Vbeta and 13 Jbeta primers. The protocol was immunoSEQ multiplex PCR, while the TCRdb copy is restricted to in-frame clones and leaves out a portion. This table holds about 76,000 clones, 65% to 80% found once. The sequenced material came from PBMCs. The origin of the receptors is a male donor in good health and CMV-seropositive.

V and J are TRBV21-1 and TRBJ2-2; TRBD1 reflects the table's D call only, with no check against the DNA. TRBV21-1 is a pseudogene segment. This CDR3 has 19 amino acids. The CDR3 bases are TGTGCCAGCAGCGGCAAATTAATTCCGGGACAGGAGAACACCGGGGAGCTGTTTTTT. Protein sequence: CASSGKLIPGQENTGELFF.

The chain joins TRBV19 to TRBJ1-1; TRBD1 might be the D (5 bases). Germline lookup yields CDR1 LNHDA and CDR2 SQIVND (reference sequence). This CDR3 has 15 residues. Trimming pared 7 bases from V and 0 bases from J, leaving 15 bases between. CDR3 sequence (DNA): TGTGCCAGTACCCCTGGAGGGGTGATGAACACTGAAGCTTTCTTT. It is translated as CASTPGGVMNTEAFF.

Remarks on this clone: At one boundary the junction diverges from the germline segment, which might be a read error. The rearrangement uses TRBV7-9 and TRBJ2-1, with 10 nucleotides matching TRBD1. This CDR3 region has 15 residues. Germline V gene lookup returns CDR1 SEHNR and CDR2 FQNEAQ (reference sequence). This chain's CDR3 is CASSLDRGPYNEQFF. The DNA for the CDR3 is TGTGCCAGCAGTTTAGACAGGGGGCCCTACAATGAGCAGTTCTTC. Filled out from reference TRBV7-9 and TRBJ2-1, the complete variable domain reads DTGVSQNPRHKITKRGQNVTFRCDPISEHNRLYWYRQTLGQGPEFLTYFQNEAQLEKSRLLSDRFSAERPKGSFSTLEIQRTEQGDSAMYLCASSLDRGPYNEQFFGPGTRLTVL.

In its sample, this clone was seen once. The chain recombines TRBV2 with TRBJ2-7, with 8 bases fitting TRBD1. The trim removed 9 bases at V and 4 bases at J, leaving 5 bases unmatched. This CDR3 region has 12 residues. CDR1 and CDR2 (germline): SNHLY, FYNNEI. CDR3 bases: TGTGCCAGGGGCGACAGGGGTTACGAGCAGTACTTC. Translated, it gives CARGDRGYEQYF.

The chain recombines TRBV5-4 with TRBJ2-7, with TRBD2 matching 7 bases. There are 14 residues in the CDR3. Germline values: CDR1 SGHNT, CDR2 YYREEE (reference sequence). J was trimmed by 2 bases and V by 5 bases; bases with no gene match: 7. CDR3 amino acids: CASSTTSSPYEQYF. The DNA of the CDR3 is TGTGCCAGCAGTACGACTAGCTCCCCCTACGAGCAGTACTTC.

CDR3 loop: CASSILGNYEQYF. CDR3 DNA sequence: TGTGCCAGTAGTATTTTGGGCAACTACGAGCAGTACTTC. The rearrangement links TRBV19 to TRBJ2-7; the D is unclear. The V end lost 3 bases, the J end lost 3 bases, and 9 bases lay between the germline ends. This CDR3 comprises 13 residues. Germline CDR1 and CDR2: LNHDA and SQIVND (reference sequence).

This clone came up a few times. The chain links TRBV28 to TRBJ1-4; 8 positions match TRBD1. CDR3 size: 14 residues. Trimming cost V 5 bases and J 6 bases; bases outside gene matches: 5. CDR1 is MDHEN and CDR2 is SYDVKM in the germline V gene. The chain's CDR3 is CASSRGTGYEKLFF. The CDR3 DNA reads TGTGCCAGCAGTCGCGGGACAGGCTATGAAAAACTGTTTTTT.

The CDR3: CASSKVGVGYNEQFF. The CDR3 region has the DNA TGTGCCAGCAGCAAAGTTGGAGTTGGATACAATGAGCAGTTCTTC. The chain employs TRBV21-1 and TRBJ2-1; the D call of TRBD2 is as the table states it, not checked on the DNA. TRBV21-1 is a pseudogene segment. This CDR3 comprises 15 residues.

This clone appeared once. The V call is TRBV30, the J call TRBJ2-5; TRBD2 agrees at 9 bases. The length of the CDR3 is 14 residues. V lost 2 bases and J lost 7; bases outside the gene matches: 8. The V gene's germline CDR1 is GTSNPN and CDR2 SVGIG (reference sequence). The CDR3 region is CAWSPLAGKTTQYF. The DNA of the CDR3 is TGTGCCTGGAGTCCGCTAGCGGGGAAAACGACCCAGTACTTC.

CDR3 bases: TGTGCCAGCAGCTTAACCCCAGGGGATAGAGGCAATGAGCAGTTCTTC. Residues: CASSLTPGDRGNEQFF. The chain recombines TRBV7-8 with TRBJ2-1; maybe TRBD1 (6 bases). The CDR3 covers 16 residues. V was pared by 2 bases and J by 6 bases, with 17 bases between. Germline V gene lookup returns CDR1 SGHVS and CDR2 FQNEAQ.

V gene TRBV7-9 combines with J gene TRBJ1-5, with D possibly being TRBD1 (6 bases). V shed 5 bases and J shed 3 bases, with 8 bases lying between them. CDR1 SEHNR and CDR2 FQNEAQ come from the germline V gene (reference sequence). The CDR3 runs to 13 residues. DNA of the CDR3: TGTGCCAGCAGCCAGGGGTACAATCAGCCCCAGCATTTT. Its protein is CASSQGYNQPQHF.

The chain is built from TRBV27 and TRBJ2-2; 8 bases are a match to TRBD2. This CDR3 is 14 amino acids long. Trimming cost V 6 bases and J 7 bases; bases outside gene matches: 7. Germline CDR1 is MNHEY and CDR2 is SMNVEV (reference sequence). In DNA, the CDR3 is TGTGCCAGCAGACCGGGGGGGTTGGTCGGGGAGCTGTTTTTT. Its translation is CASRPGGLVGELFF.

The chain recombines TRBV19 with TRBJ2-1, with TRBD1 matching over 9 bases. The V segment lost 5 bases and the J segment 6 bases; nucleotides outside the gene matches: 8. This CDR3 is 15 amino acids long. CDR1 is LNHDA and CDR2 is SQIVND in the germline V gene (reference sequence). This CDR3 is CASSPRGQGVNEQFF. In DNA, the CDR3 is TGTGCCAGTAGTCCTCGGGGACAGGGTGTCAATGAGCAGTTCTTC. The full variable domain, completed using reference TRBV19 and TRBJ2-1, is DGGITQSPKYLFRKEGQNVTLSCEQNLNHDAMYWYRQDPGQGLRLIYYSQIVNDFQKGDIAEGYSVSREKKESFPLTVTSAQKNPTAFYLCASSPRGQGVNEQFFGPGTRLTVL.

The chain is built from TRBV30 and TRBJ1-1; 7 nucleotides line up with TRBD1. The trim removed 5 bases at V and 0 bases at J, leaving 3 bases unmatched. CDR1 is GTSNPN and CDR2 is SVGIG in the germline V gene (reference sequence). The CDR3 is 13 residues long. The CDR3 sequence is CAWATGMNTEAFF. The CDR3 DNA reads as TGTGCCTGGGCGACAGGGATGAACACTGAAGCTTTCTTT.

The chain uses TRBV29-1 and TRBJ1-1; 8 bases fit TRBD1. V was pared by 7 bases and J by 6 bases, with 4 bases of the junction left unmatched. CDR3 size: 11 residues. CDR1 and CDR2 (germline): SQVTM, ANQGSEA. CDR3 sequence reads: CSAGTGAEAFF. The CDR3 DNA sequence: TGCAGCGCGGGGACAGGTGCTGAAGCTTTCTTT.

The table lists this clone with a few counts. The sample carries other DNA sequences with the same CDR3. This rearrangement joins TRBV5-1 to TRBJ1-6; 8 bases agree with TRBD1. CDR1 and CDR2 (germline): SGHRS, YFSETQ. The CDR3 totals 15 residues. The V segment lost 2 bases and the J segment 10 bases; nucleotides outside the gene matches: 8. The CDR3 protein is CASSLGQGEGSPLHF. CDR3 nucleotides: TGCGCCAGCAGCTTAGGACAGGGCGAGGGCTCACCCCTCCACTTT.

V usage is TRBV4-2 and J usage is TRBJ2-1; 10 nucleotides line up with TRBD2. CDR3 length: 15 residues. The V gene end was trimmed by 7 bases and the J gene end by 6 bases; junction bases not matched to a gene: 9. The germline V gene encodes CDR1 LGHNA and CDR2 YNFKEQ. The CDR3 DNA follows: TGTGCCAGCAAAGAGCGGACTAGCGGCCGCAATGAGCAGTTCTTC. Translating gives CASKERTSGRNEQFF.

The CDR3 DNA is TGTGCCAGCAGCCAGACTAGCGGGAGGAATGAGCAGTTCTTC. Translated, it gives CASSQTSGRNEQFF. The chain carries TRBV14 and TRBJ2-1; TRBD2 matches 13 bases. The germline CDR1 and CDR2 sequences are SGHDN and FVKESK. Trimming cost V 3 bases and J 7 bases; bases outside gene matches: 0. The CDR3 is 14 amino acids.

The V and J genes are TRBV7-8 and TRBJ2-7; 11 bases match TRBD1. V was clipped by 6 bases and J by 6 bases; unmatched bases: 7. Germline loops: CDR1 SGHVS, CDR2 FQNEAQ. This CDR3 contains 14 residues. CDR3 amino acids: CASRIGQGASEQYF. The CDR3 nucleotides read TGTGCCAGCAGGATAGGACAGGGGGCGTCCGAGCAGTACTTC.

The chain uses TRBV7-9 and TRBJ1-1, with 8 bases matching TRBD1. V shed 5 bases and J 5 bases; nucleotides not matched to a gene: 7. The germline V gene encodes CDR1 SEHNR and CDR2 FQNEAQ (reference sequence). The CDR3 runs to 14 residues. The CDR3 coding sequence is TGTGCCAGCAGCGCTAACAGGGGGGAAACTGAAGCTTTCTTT. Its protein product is CASSANRGETEAFF. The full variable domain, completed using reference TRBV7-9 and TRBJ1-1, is DTGVSQNPRHKITKRGQNVTFRCDPISEHNRLYWYRQTLGQGPEFLTYFQNEAQLEKSRLLSDRFSAERPKGSFSTLEIQRTEQGDSAMYLCASSANRGETEAFFGQGTRLTVV.

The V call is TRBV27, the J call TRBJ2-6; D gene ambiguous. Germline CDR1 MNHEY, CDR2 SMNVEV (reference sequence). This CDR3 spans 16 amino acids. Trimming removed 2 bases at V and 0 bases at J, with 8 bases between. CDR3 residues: CASSLGGFSGANVLTF. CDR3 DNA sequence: TGTGCCAGCAGTTTAGGCGGTTTCTCTGGGGCCAACGTCCTGACTTTC.

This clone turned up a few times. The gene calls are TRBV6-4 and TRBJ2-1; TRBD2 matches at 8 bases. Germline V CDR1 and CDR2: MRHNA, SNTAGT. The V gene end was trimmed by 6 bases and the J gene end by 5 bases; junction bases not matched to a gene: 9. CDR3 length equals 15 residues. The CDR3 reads CASSPGGGYDNEQFF. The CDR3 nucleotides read TGTGCCAGCAGCCCCGGGGGGGGCTACGACAATGAGCAGTTCTTC.

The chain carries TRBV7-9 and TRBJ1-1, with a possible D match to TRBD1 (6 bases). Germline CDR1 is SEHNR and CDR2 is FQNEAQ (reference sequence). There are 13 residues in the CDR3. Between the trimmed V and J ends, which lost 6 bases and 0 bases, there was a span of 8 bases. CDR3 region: CASRPGVNTEAFF. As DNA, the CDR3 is TGTGCCAGCAGACCAGGGGTGAACACTGAAGCTTTCTTT. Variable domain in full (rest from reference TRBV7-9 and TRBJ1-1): DTGVSQNPRHKITKRGQNVTFRCDPISEHNRLYWYRQTLGQGPEFLTYFQNEAQLEKSRLLSDRFSAERPKGSFSTLEIQRTEQGDSAMYLCASRPGVNTEAFFGQGTRLTVV.

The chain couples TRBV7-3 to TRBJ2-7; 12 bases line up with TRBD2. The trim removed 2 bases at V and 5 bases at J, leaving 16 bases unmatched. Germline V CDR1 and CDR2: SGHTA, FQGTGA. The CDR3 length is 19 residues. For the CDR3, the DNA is TGTGCCAGCAGCTTAGGTGGACAGGGGTGGACTAGCGGGATGAACGAGCAGTACTTC. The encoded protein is CASSLGGQGWTSGMNEQYF.